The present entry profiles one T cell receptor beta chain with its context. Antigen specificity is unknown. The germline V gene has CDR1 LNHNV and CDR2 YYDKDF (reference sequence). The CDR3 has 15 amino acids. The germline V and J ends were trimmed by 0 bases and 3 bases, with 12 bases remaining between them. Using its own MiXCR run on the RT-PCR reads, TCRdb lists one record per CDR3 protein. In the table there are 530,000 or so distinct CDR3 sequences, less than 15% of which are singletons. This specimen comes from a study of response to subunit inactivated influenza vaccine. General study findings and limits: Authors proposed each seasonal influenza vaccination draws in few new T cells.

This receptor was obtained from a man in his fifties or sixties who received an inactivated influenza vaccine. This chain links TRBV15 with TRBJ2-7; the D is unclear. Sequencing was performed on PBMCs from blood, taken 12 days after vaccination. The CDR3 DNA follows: TGTGCCACCAGCAGAGATCTGGTCACCCTCTACGAGCAGTACTTC. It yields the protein CATSRDLVTLYEQYF.